A single sample is the source of the 3 T cell receptor beta chains below, sequenced in a study of shared clonotypes between healthy human individuals. Only CD45RO-negative cells positively selected for CCR7 counted as naive CD8 cells, so terminally differentiated effector memory CD45RA+ cells were excluded. Sequencing used immunoSEQ multiplex PCR; TCRdb keeps in-frame clones, though not all of them. Seen here are 800,000 to 950,000 clones, 96% observed once, and the top ten hold approximately 0.2%. The sample taken for sequencing was naive CD8+ T cells sorted from blood. The receptors were sampled from a man in his thirties or forties in good health.

The chain uses TRBV7-6 and TRBJ1-1, with D hard to call. This CDR3 is 15 amino acids long. Trimming removed 1 base at V and 1 base at J, with 10 bases between. Germline CDR1 is SGHVS and CDR2 is FNYEAQ. CDR3 in DNA: TGTGCCAGCAGCTTAGGTACATCCCAGAACACTGAAGCTTTCTTT. Residues: CASSLGTSQNTEAFF.

The J gene is TRBJ2-7, the V gene TRBV7-9, with 10 nucleotides matching TRBD1. Germline trimming cut 4 bases from V and 1 base from J; bases unmatched to any gene: 7. The CDR3 loop spans 16 amino acids. Germline lookup yields CDR1 SEHNR and CDR2 FQNEAQ (reference sequence). The CDR3 bases are TGTGCCAGCAGCTACGAGACAGGGGGCGTTTCCTACGAGCAGTACTTC. Its translation: CASSYETGGVSYEQYF.

This chain connects TRBV5-4 to TRBJ2-7; the match to TRBD1 covers 10 bases. The CDR3 is 15 residues long. V was pared by 2 bases and J by 5 bases, with 7 bases of the junction left unmatched. Per germline, CDR1 SGHNT and CDR2 YYREEE (reference sequence). The CDR3, as DNA: TGTGCCAGCAGCTTTTTTCGGGACAGGGGCGACGAGCAGTACTTC. Its protein is CASSFFRDRGDEQYF. Complete variable domain (other parts from reference TRBV5-4 and TRBJ2-7): ETGVTQSPTHLIKTRGQQVTLRCSSQSGHNTVSWYQQALGQGPQFIFQYYREEENGRGNFPPRFSGLQFPNYSSELNVNALELDDSALYLCASSFFRDRGDEQYFGPGTRLTVT.